A single TCR beta chain is shown here with its context. Its specificity is not known. The germline and genes are mouse ones. The read falls 1 residue short of the CDR3 end, and the missing part is taken from the germline J gene. Time point reported: mouse harvest day 14 after allogeneic transplant. Tail vein injection delivered 10^7 T-cell-depleted bone marrow cells and 10^6 splenic CD5+ T cells. The data were produced by immunoSEQ multiplex PCR, yet TCRdb's version contains in-frame clones alone and is incomplete. This sample carries roughly 8,100 clones, over 30% of them seen once, and the ten largest clones take over 5.5%. The record originates from a study of tissue T cells after allogeneic stem cell transplantation. The study, taken as a whole, reports: Alloreactivity or antigen specificity of tissue TCRs was not determined; some clones might be host cells. In patients and mice, blood and spleen missed much of tissue repertoire.

CDR3 length: 14 residues. V lost 2 bases, J lost 1 base, and 0 bases stayed unmatched. The germline V gene encodes CDR1 KGHPV and CDR2 FQNQEV (reference sequence). The receptor's source is a female BALB/c mouse given C57BL/6 T cells with graft-versus-host disease after an allogeneic hematopoietic cell transplant. The sample taken for sequencing was skin. This chain joins TRBV26 and TRBJ2-7; the match to TRBD2 covers 9 bases. The chain's CDR3 is CASSLLGGSYEQYF. CDR3 bases read: TGTGCCAGCAGTCTGCTGGGGGGGTCCTATGAACAGTAC.